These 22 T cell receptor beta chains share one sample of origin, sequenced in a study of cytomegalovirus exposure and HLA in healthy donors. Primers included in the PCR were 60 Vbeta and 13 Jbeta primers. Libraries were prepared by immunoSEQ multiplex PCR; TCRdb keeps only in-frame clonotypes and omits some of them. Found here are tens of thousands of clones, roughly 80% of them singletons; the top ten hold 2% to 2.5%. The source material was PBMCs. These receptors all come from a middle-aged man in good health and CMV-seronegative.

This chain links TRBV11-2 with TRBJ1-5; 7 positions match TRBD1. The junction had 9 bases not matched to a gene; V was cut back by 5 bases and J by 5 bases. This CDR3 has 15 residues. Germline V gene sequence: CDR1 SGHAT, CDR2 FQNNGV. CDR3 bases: TGTGCCAGCAGCCAGCGACAGGGATCTGATCAGCCCCAGCATTTT. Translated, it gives CASSQRQGSDQPQHF.

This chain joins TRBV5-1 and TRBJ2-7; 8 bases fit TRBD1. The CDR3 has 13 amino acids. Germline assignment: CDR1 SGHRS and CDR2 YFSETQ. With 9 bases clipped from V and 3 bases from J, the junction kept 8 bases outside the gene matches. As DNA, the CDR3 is TGCGCCACCCGGACAGGGTCGGGCTACGAGCAGTACTTC. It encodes CATRTGSGYEQYF.

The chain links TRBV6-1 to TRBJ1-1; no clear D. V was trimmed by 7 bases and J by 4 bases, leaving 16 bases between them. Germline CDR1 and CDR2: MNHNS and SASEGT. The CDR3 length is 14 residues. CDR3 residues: CASTSPYPGTEAFF. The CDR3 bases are TGTGCCAGCACCTCCCCCTACCCGGGCACTGAAGCTTTCTTT.

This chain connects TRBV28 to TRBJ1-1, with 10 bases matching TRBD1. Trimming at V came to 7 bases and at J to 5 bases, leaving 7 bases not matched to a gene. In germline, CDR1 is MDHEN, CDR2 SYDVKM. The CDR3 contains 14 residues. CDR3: CASIKGDRGTEAFF. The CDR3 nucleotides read TGTGCCAGCATTAAAGGGGACAGGGGAACTGAAGCTTTCTTT.

Here the CDR3 reads CASSMLSSPLHF. CDR3 coding DNA: TGTGCCAGTAGTATGTTGAGTTCACCCCTCCACTTT. The V gene is TRBV19, the J gene TRBJ1-6; D unclear. Trimming shortened V by 3 bases and J by 9 bases, and 6 bases separated the two germline ends. The CDR3 spans 12 residues. Germline V gene data show CDR1 as LNHDA and CDR2 as SQIVND (reference sequence).

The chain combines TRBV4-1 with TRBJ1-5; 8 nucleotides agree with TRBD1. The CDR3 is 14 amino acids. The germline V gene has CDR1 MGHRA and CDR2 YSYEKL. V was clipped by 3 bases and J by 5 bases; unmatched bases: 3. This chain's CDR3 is CASSQTTGDQPQHF. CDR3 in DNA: TGCGCCAGCAGCCAGACGACAGGGGATCAGCCCCAGCATTTT.

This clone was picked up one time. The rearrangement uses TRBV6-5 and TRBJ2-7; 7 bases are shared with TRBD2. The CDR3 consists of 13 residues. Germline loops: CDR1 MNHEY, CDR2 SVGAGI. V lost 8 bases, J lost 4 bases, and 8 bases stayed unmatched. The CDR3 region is CASEGGAGYEQYF. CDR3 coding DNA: TGTGCCAGCGAGGGAGGGGCAGGGTACGAGCAGTACTTC.

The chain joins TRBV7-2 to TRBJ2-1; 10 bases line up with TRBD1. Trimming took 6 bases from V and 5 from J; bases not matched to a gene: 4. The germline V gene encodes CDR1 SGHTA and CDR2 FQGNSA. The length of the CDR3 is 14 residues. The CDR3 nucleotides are TGTGCCAGCAGTCCGGGACAGGGGCACAATGAGCAGTTCTTC. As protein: CASSPGQGHNEQFF.

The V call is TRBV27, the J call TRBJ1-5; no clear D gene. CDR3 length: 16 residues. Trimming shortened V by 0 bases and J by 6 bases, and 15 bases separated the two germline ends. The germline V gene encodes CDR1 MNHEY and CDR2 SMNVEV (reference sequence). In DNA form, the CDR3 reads TGTGCCAGCAGTTTATCGTACCGTGCCGGCGGTCAGCCCCAGCATTTT. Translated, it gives CASSLSYRAGGQPQHF.

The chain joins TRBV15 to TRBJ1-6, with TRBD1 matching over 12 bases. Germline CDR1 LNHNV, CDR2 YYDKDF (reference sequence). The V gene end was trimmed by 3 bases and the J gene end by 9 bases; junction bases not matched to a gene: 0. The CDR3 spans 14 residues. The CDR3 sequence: CATSRGQGASPLHF. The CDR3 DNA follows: TGTGCCACCAGCAGGGGACAGGGGGCTTCACCCCTCCACTTT.

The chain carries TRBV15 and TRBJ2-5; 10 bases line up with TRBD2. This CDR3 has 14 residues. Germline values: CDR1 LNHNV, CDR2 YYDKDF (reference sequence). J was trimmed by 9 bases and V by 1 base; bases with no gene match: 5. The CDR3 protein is CATSRGSGRGSQYF. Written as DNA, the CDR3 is TGTGCCACCAGCAGAGGCAGCGGGAGGGGGTCCCAGTACTTC.

The CDR3 DNA sequence: TGTGCCAGCAGCCCTCAGGGGGGATGGACTGAAGCTTTCTTT. Translating it yields CASSPQGGWTEAFF. The V call is TRBV9, the J call TRBJ1-1; 7 bases map to TRBD1. Germline V lookup: CDR1 SGDLS, CDR2 YYNGEE. Losses at the gene ends were 4 bases for V and 5 bases for J; bases not matched to a gene: 8. This CDR3 region has 14 residues.

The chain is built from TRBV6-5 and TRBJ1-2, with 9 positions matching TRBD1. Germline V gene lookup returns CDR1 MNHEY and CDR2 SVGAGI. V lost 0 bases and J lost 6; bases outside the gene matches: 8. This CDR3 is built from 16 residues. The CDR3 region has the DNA TGTGCCAGCAGTTACTCGATCGGGACAGGGATGGATGGCTACACCTTC. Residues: CASSYSIGTGMDGYTF.

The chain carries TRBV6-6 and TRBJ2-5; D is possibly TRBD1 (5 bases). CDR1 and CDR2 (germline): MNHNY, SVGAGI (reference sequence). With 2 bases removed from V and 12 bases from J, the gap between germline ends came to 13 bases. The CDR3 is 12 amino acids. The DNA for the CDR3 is TGTGCCAGCAGTTACGACAGTAGGAGCGAGTACTTC. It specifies CASSYDSRSEYF.

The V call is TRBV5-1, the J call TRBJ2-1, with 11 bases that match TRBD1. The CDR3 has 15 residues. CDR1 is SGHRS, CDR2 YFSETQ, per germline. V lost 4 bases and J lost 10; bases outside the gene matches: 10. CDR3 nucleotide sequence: TGCGCCAGCAGCGCCGGACAGGGGGCTCTCTGGGAGCAGTTCTTC. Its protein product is CASSAGQGALWEQFF.

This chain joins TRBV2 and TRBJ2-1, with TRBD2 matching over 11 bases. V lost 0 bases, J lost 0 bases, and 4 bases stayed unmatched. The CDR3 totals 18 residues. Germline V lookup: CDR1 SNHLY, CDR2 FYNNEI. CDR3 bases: TGTGCCAGCAGTGAAGCGGGACTAGCGGACAGCTCCTACAATGAGCAGTTCTTC. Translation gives CASSEAGLADSSYNEQFF.

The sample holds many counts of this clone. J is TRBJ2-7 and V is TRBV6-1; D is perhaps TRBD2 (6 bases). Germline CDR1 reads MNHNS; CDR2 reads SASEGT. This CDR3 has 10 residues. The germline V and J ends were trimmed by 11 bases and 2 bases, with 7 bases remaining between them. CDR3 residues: CAAGPYEQYF. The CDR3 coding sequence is TGTGCCGCGGGACCCTACGAGCAGTACTTC.

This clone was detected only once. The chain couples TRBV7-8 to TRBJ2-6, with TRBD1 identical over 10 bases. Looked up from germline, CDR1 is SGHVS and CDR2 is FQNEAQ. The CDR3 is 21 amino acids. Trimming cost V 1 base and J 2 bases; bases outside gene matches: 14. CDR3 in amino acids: CASSLEQRLRQGAPGANVLTF. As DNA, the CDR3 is TGTGCCAGCAGCTTAGAGCAGAGACTCCGACAGGGGGCTCCTGGGGCCAACGTCCTGACTTTC.

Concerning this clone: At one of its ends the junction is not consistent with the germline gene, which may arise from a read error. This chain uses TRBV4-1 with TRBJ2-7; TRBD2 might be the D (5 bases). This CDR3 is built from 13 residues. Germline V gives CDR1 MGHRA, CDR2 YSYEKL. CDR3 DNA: TGCGCCAGCAGCGAAGATGGAGGATACGAGCAGTACTTC. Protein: CASSEDGGYEQYF.

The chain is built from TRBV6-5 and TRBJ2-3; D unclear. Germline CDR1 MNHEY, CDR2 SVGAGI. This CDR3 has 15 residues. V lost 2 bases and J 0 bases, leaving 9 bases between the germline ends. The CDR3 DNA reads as TGTGCCAGCAGTTACACCACCCAGAGCACAGATACGCAGTATTTT. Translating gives CASSYTTQSTDTQYF.

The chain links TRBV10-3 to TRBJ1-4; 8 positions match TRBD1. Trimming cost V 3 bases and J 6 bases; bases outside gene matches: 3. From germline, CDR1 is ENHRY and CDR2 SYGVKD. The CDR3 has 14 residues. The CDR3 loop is CAISDRGRDEKLFF. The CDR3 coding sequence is TGTGCCATCAGTGACAGGGGGCGCGATGAAAAACTGTTTTTT.

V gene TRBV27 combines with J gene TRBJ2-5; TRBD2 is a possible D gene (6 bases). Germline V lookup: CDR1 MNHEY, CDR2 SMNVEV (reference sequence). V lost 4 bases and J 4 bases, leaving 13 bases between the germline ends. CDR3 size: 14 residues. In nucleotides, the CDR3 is TGTGCCAGCAGTTACAATCGGGGGTTAGAGACCCAGTACTTC. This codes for CASSYNRGLETQYF.